This T cell receptor beta chain was sequenced in a study of CD8 T cells in ankylosing spondylitis. Study observations and caveats: Seemingly distinctive of ankylosing spondylitis blood was a TCR beta motif formed by eight highly homologous variants.

This clonotype was picked up many times. The antigen is undetermined. Making the TCR beta libraries involved quantitative 5'-RACE with molecular barcodes. TCRdb itself ran the 5' RACE reads through MiXCR, one entry per CDR3 protein. The top ten clones hold 11% of a sample with 150,000 to 200,000 distinct CDR3 sequences, under 15% of them seen once. This sequence was found in a female donor with ankylosing spondylitis or in good health (not recorded which). Sequenced: blood, either unsorted or a sorted T cell fraction (not recorded which).

The CDR3 region is CASPSGSYNEQFF. The CDR3 DNA follows: TGTGCCAGCCCTAGCGGCTCCTACAATGAGCAGTTCTTC. This rearrangement joins TRBV7-9 to TRBJ2-1; 7 nucleotides align to TRBD2. Germline-derived CDR1 and CDR2 are SEHNR and FQNEAQ (reference sequence). With 8 bases clipped from V and 0 bases from J, the junction kept 1 base outside the gene matches. This CDR3 is built from 13 residues.